A single sample gave rise to the 8 T cell receptor beta chains below, sequenced in a study of cytomegalovirus exposure and HLA in healthy donors. The PCR made use of 60 Vbeta and 13 Jbeta primers. The repertoire was sequenced with immunoSEQ multiplex PCR; TCRdb's copy has only in-frame clones and lacks some. The sample lists 160,000 or so clones, 65% to 80% occurring once. Sequenced input: PBMCs. Receptor source: a man aged 40-50 years in good health and CMV-seronegative.

The V call is TRBV2, the J call TRBJ2-5; tentative D call: TRBD2 (6 bases). Deletions cut 1 base from V and 4 bases from J, with 10 bases between. Germline V CDR1 and CDR2: SNHLY, FYNNEI. This CDR3 region has 14 residues. CDR3 nucleotides: TGTGCCAGCAGTGAAGGCGGGGCGGGAGAGACCCAGTACTTC. Protein sequence: CASSEGGAGETQYF. The full variable domain, in which reference TRBV2 and TRBJ2-5 provide the parts outside the CDR3, is EPEVTQTPSHQVTQMGQEVILRCVPISNHLYFYWYRQILGQKVEFLVSFYNNEISEKSEIFDDQFSVERPDGSNFTLKIRSTKLEDSAMYFCASSEGGAGETQYFGPGTRLLVL.

The J gene is TRBJ2-3, the V gene TRBV7-8; 8 bases are a match to TRBD2. Germline CDR1 reads SGHVS; CDR2 reads FQNEAQ. After removal of 5 bases from V and 6 bases from J, the junction contained 19 bases not matched to a gene. The CDR3 has 18 residues. In nucleotides, the CDR3 is TGTGCCAGCAGCAAAGTTACCGGGACTAGTAGGGGCTGGGATACGCAGTATTTT. This translates into CASSKVTGTSRGWDTQYF.

The V and J genes are TRBV9 and TRBJ1-3; no clear D gene. CDR3 length: 14 amino acids. The V end was cut by 3 bases, the J end by 0 bases, with 7 bases between. Germline CDR1 is SGDLS and CDR2 is YYNGEE. The CDR3 sequence is CASSGSNSGNTIYF. The CDR3 nucleotides are TGTGCCAGCAGCGGGAGCAACTCTGGAAACACCATATATTTT.

The V and J genes are TRBV28 and TRBJ2-7; TRBD2 matches 11 bases. CDR3 size: 19 residues. Per germline, CDR1 MDHEN and CDR2 SYDVKM. Losses at the gene ends were 5 bases for V and 2 bases for J; bases not matched to a gene: 17. The CDR3: CASSLILRTSGPLPYEQYF. CDR3 sequence (DNA): TGTGCCAGCAGTCTAATCCTCAGGACTAGCGGGCCGTTGCCCTACGAGCAGTACTTC.

The sample holds a few counts of this clone. The V gene is TRBV28, the J gene TRBJ2-7; the match to TRBD1 covers 7 bases. The trim removed 7 bases at V and 0 bases at J, leaving 12 bases unmatched. The CDR3 length is 16 residues. Germline assignment: CDR1 MDHEN and CDR2 SYDVKM. The CDR3 region has the DNA TGTGCCAGCAAATACGGTAGGACAGGAAGCTCCTACGAGCAGTACTTC. Translation gives CASKYGRTGSSYEQYF.

The V call is TRBV2, the J call TRBJ1-1, with D perhaps matching TRBD1 (5 bases). Trimming removed 7 bases at V and 1 base at J, with 10 bases between. The CDR3 contains 13 residues. The V gene's germline CDR1 is SNHLY and CDR2 FYNNEI. Here the CDR3 DNA reads TGTGCCAGCATTACCGACAGGAACACTGAAGCTTTCTTT. It codes for CASITDRNTEAFF.

The V call is TRBV6-1, the J call TRBJ2-1, with 9 nucleotides matching TRBD1. The germline gives CDR1 MNHNS, CDR2 SASEGT. The CDR3 sequence is 12 residues long. V was clipped by 5 bases and J by 14 bases; unmatched bases: 7. CDR3 sequence: CASSLPGQGEFF. In DNA form, the CDR3 reads TGTGCCAGCAGTCTACCGGGACAGGGAGAGTTCTTC.

V usage is TRBV27 and J usage is TRBJ2-1, with 7 bases aligning to TRBD2. The germline gives CDR1 MNHEY, CDR2 SMNVEV (reference sequence). CDR3 length equals 14 residues. The J segment lost 6 bases and the V segment lost 6 bases, leaving 8 bases of the junction unmatched. The CDR3 is CASRGAGIPNEQFF. Here the CDR3 DNA reads TGTGCCAGCAGGGGAGCGGGGATACCCAATGAGCAGTTCTTC.